This is a list of T cell receptor beta chains from one sample in a study of CD8 T cells in Susac syndrome. A single record per CDR3 protein comes from TCRdb applying MiXCR to the immunoSEQ multiplex PCR reads. The sample includes about 140,000 distinct CDR3 sequences, over 90% of them seen just once. The sequenced sample consisted of CD8+ T cells from PBMCs. The receptors shown here come from a human donor with Susac syndrome. Both conserved end residues are part of each CDR3. A D gene is named only where the DNA matches it firmly. Size tells how often a clone was seen (once, few, many) or the class of an expanded clone, and some rows leave it out.

TRBJ2-7	TRBV28	-	TRBD1	CASSPLRDRGSYEQYF	TGTGCCAGCAGCCCCTTGAGGGACAGGGGCTCCTACGAGCAGTACTTC
TRBJ1-3	TRBV29-1	-	-	CSVVWGAGNTIYF	TGCAGCGTTGTTTGGGGGGCTGGAAACACCATATATTTT
TRBJ2-1	TRBV12-3/TRBV12-4	-	-	CASSLQFEQFF	TGTGCCAGCAGTTTACAGTTTGAGCAGTTCTTC
TRBJ2-1	TRBV24-1	-	-	CATSDPRTPNEQFF	TGTGCCACCAGTGATCCCCGTACCCCGAATGAGCAGTTCTTC
TRBJ2-7	TRBV30	-	-	CAWSVTGQNHEQYF	TGTGCCTGGAGTGTAACAGGGCAGAACCACGAGCAGTACTTC
TRBJ2-5	TRBV9	-	-	CASSVEGGQETQYF	TGTGCCAGCAGCGTAGAGGGAGGCCAAGAGACCCAGTACTTC
TRBJ2-1	TRBV24-1	-	TRBD2	CATSSGTSAYNEQFF	TGTGCCACCAGCTCCGGGACTAGCGCATACAATGAGCAGTTCTTC
TRBJ2-7	TRBV29-1	-	-	CSVEGTYEQYF	TGCAGCGTTGAGGGTACCTACGAGCAGTACTTC
TRBJ2-3	TRBV27	once	-	CASSSSLQADTQYF	TGTGCCAGCAGTTCCTCATTACAGGCAGATACGCAGTATTTT
TRBJ1-1	TRBV9	-	TRBD1	CASSATGQLNTEAFF	TGTGCCAGCAGCGCCACGGGACAGCTGAACACTGAAGCTTTCTTT
TRBJ1-2	TRBV28	-	TRBD1	CASRPTGEGGYTF	TGTGCCAGCAGACCGACAGGGGAAGGTGGCTACACCTTC
TRBJ1-2	TRBV7-4	-	TRBD1	CASSLKGTVYGYTF	TGTGCCAGCAGCTTAAAAGGGACAGTGTATGGCTACACCTTC
TRBJ2-2	TRBV12-3/TRBV12-4	-	-	CASSPNPFTGELFF	TGTGCCAGCAGCCCGAACCCCTTCACCGGGGAGCTGTTTTTT
TRBJ2-7	TRBV4-1	-	TRBD2	CASSQVETSGSPYEQYF	TGCGCCAGCAGCCAAGTCGAAACTAGCGGGAGTCCCTACGAGCAGTACTTC
TRBJ2-4	TRBV4-1	-	-	CASSITLAKNIQYF	TGCGCCAGCAGCATCACTTTGGCCAAAAACATTCAGTACTTC
TRBJ1-1	TRBV7-6	-	-	CASSLAGAGTEAFF	TGTGCCAGCAGCTTAGCAGGGGCAGGAACTGAAGCTTTCTTT
TRBJ2-5	TRBV20-1	-	-	CSAPGQLGEQETQYF	TGCAGTGCTCCAGGCCAGCTAGGGGAACAAGAGACCCAGTACTTC
TRBJ2-5	TRBV7-9	-	TRBD1	CASSPSDRSQETQYF	TGTGCCAGCAGCCCGTCGGACAGGTCTCAAGAGACCCAGTACTTC
TRBJ2-1	TRBV15	-	TRBD2	CASREGTSSYNEQFF	TGTGCCAGTAGGGAGGGCACGAGCTCCTACAATGAGCAGTTCTTC
TRBJ2-7	TRBV7-6	-	-	CASSPGSPEQYF	TGTGCCAGCAGTCCCGGCAGTCCCGAGCAGTACTTC
TRBJ2-7	TRBV6-5	-	-	CASRTTYYEQYF	TGTGCCAGCAGAACCACGTACTACGAGCAGTACTTC
TRBJ1-2	TRBV19	-	-	CASSIDLDLGYGYTF	TGTGCCAGTAGTATAGATCTTGATCTTGGCTATGGCTACACCTTC